The following is a T cell receptor (beta chain) sequence with its context. TCRdb's table, derived via immunoSEQ multiplex PCR, lists solely in-frame clones and lacks some. The table includes 95,000 to 150,000 clones, roughly 92% detected once. The data belong to a study of T cell changes during pregnancy in multiple sclerosis. This sample comprised peripheral blood, obtained before pregnancy. This sequence originates from a female donor with multiple sclerosis, enrolled in a pregnancy study.

CDR3 nucleotides: TGTGCCAGCAGCTTAGACGGAGTCTCTGGAAACACCATATATTTT. The encoded protein is CASSLDGVSGNTIYF. The chain recombines TRBV27 with TRBJ1-3; no firm D call. V was cut by 6 bases and J by 0 bases, with 12 bases left in between. The CDR3 runs to 15 residues. The germline V gene has CDR1 MNHEY and CDR2 SMNVEV (reference sequence).